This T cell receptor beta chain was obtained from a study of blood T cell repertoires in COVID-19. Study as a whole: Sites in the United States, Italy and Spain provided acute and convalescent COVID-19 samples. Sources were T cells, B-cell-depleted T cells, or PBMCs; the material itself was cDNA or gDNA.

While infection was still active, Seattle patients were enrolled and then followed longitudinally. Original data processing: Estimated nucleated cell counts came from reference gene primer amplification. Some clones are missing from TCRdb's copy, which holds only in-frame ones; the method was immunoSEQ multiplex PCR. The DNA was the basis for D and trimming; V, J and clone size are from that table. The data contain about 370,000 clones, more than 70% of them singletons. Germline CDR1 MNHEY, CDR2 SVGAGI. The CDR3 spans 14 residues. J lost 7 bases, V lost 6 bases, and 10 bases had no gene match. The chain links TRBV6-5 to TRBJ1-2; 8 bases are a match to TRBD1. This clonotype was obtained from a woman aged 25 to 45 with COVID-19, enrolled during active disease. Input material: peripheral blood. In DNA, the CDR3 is TGTGCCAGCAGGTCCCTAGGACAGGGACCTGGCTACACCTTC. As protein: CASRSLGQGPGYTF.